The 25 T cell receptor beta chains below all came from one sample that was sequenced in a study of blood T cell repertoires in COVID-19. Profiling relied on immunoSEQ multiplex PCR, and the TCRdb table lists in-frame clones only, not all of them. Among around 210,000 clones, roughly 85% were seen once, and the ten largest hold approximately 5.1%. The sequencing input was peripheral blood. These receptors were taken from a man in his forties or fifties with COVID-19, enrolled during active disease.

The rearrangement uses TRBV10-3 and TRBJ2-7; D may be TRBD1 (5 bases). This CDR3 region has 14 residues. Trimming pared 4 bases from V and 0 bases from J, leaving 10 bases between. Germline V gives CDR1 ENHRY, CDR2 SYGVKD. The CDR3 region has the DNA TGTGCCATCAGTGTTGGCCAGGGCTCCTACGAGCAGTACTTC. Translating it yields CAISVGQGSYEQYF.

This chain connects TRBV7-6 to TRBJ2-5, with a weak D call TRBD2 (5 bases). V was cut by 3 bases and J by 2 bases, with 7 bases left in between. Germline CDR1 and CDR2: SGHVS and FNYEAQ. CDR3 size: 13 residues. The CDR3 DNA follows: TGTGCCAGCAGCTTCGGACTGCAAGAGACCCAGTACTTC. Protein sequence: CASSFGLQETQYF. Based on the CDR3 plus reference TRBV7-6 and TRBJ2-5, the full variable domain is GAGVSQSPRYKVTKRGQDVALRCDPISGHVSLYWYRQALGQGPEFLTYFNYEAQQDKSGLPNDRFSAERPEGSISTLTIQRTEQRDSAMYRCASSFGLQETQYFGPGTRLLVL.

The chain carries TRBV6-2 or TRBV6-3 and TRBJ2-3; D is possibly TRBD1 (5 bases). The CDR3 has 17 residues. From germline, CDR1 is MNHEY and CDR2 SVGEGT. Trimming took 5 bases from V and 0 from J, leaving 18 bases between them. As DNA, the CDR3 is TGTGCCAGCAGTACCCGACGGACAACGACTAGCACAGATACGCAGTATTTT. This translates into CASSTRRTTTSTDTQYF.

The rearrangement links TRBV19 to TRBJ1-5; D is unclear. Germline-derived CDR1 and CDR2 are LNHDA and SQIVND (reference sequence). CDR3 size: 14 residues. Trimming removed 5 bases at V and 3 bases at J, with 11 bases between. The CDR3 DNA reads as TGTGCCAGTAGTCGGGTTGGGTACAATCAGCCCCAGCATTTT. This codes for CASSRVGYNQPQHF.

The chain joins TRBV3-1 (or the pseudogene TRBV3-2) to TRBJ2-2; TRBD2 agrees at 10 bases. The CDR3 extends over 16 amino acids. J gave up 4 bases and V 3 bases, and 5 bases lay outside the gene matches. The germline CDR1 and CDR2 sequences are LGHDT and YNNKEL (reference sequence). The chain's CDR3 is CASSHRAGGTTGELFF. The CDR3 DNA reads TGTGCCAGCAGCCACCGAGCGGGGGGGACCACCGGGGAGCTGTTTTTT.

The chain couples TRBV6-6 to TRBJ2-2; D is possibly TRBD2 (6 bases). The V and J ends lost 7 bases and 0 bases respectively, with 12 bases between them. CDR3 length equals 15 residues. Germline loops: CDR1 MNHNY, CDR2 SVGAGI (reference sequence). CDR3 nucleotides: TGTGCCAGCACCCCGGGGGTGACGAACACCGGGGAGCTGTTTTTT. This sequence encodes CASTPGVTNTGELFF.

The rearrangement joins TRBV5-5 to TRBJ1-6; D remains unclear. The CDR3 loop spans 15 amino acids. Germline V gives CDR1 SGHKS, CDR2 YYEKEE (reference sequence). V dropped 0 bases and J dropped 10 bases, with 14 bases sitting between them. CDR3 nucleotide sequence: TGTGCCAGCAGCTTGGTCACACATTCGCCCTCACCCCTCCACTTT. Protein product: CASSLVTHSPSPLHF.

The chain combines TRBV6-1 with TRBJ1-3, with unresolved D. Trimming removed 2 bases at V and 7 bases at J, with 9 bases between. The CDR3 has 13 amino acids. The germline V gene encodes CDR1 MNHNS and CDR2 SASEGT. The DNA for the CDR3 is TGTGCCAGCAGTGAACAGACGGGGAACACCATATATTTT. The encoded protein is CASSEQTGNTIYF.

This chain links TRBV10-1 with TRBJ1-3; D may be TRBD1 (6 bases). The CDR3 loop spans 14 amino acids. Trimming cost V 8 bases and J 0 bases, with 11 bases left between them. Germline assignment: CDR1 WNHNN and CDR2 SYGVQD (reference sequence). CDR3 protein: CASYRDTSGNTIYF. The CDR3 DNA is TGCGCCAGCTACCGGGACACCTCTGGAAACACCATATATTTT.

This rearrangement joins TRBV28 to TRBJ2-7, with 10 bases fitting TRBD2. From germline, CDR1 is MDHEN and CDR2 SYDVKM. V trimming: 2 bases; J trimming: 7 bases; junction bases outside the gene matches: 8. The CDR3 consists of 15 residues. The CDR3 DNA sequence: TGTGCCAGCAGTTTAGATCTAGCGGGGGCTGGGGAGCAGTACTTC. It specifies CASSLDLAGAGEQYF. Complete variable domain (other parts from reference TRBV28 and TRBJ2-7): DVKVTQSSRYLVKRTGEKVFLECVQDMDHENMFWYRQDPGLGLRLIYFSYDVKMKEKGDIPEGYSVSREKKERFSLILESASTNQTSMYLCASSLDLAGAGEQYFGPGTRLTVT.

The gene calls are TRBV18 and TRBJ1-2; 10 bases align to TRBD1. V shed 4 bases and J 2 bases; nucleotides not matched to a gene: 13. Germline CDR1 KGHSH, CDR2 LQKENI. The CDR3 totals 18 residues. CDR3 sequence reads: CASSLLNSGTGVNYGYTF. DNA of the CDR3: TGTGCCAGCTCACTCCTAAATTCCGGGACAGGGGTAAACTATGGCTACACCTTC.

The rearrangement uses TRBV20-1 and TRBJ2-1, with D tentatively TRBD2 (5 bases). The length of the CDR3 is 11 residues. Trimming cost V 6 bases and J 8 bases, with 11 bases left between them. The germline V gene encodes CDR1 DFQATT and CDR2 SNEGSKA (reference sequence). CDR3 sequence reads: CSARPGDEQFF. CDR3 sequence (DNA): TGCAGTGCCCGGCCCGGGGATGAGCAGTTCTTC.

This chain connects TRBV11-2 to TRBJ2-2; D is undetermined. The CDR3 is 13 residues long. V dropped 3 bases and J dropped 4 bases, with 6 bases sitting between them. Germline CDR1 and CDR2: SGHAT and FQNNGV. CDR3 region: CASSFGGTGELFF. The CDR3, as DNA: TGTGCCAGCAGCTTTGGCGGCACCGGGGAGCTGTTTTTT. The whole variable domain, remainder taken from reference TRBV11-2 and TRBJ2-2, is EAGVAQSPRYKIIEKRQSVAFWCNPISGHATLYWYQQILGQGPKLLIQFQNNGVVDDSQLPKDRFSAERLKGVDSTLKIQPAKLEDSAVYLCASSFGGTGELFFGEGSRLTVL.

The genes are TRBV5-1 and TRBJ1-3, with 9 bases aligning to TRBD1. Unmatched junction bases numbered 2, after V lost 1 base and J lost 0 bases. The CDR3 is made up of 16 amino acids. Per the germline V gene, CDR1 is SGHRS and CDR2 is YFSETQ. CDR3 coding DNA: TGCGCCAGCAGCTTGTGGGACAGGGCCTCTGGAAACACCATATATTTT. Amino acids: CASSLWDRASGNTIYF.

The chain couples TRBV28 to TRBJ1-5; 7 positions agree with TRBD1. This CDR3 is 15 amino acids long. The germline V gene encodes CDR1 MDHEN and CDR2 SYDVKM. J was trimmed by 4 bases and V by 2 bases; bases with no gene match: 5. The CDR3, as DNA: TGTGCCAGCAGTTTAGGGGACAGAGATAATCAGCCCCAGCATTTT. This sequence encodes CASSLGDRDNQPQHF.

This CDR3 reads CASSLQVGLGEQFF. The CDR3 DNA reads TGTGCCAGCAGTTTGCAGGTGGGTCTTGGTGAGCAGTTCTTC. The gene calls are TRBV27 and TRBJ2-1; D gene ambiguous. The V end lost 3 bases, the J end lost 9 bases, and 15 bases lay between the germline ends. The CDR3 sequence is 14 residues long. Per germline, CDR1 MNHEY and CDR2 SMNVEV (reference sequence).

The chain is built from TRBV27 and TRBJ2-2; 10 nucleotides match TRBD1. The CDR3 is made up of 14 amino acids. Germline CDR1 MNHEY, CDR2 SMNVEV (reference sequence). The CDR3 reads CALPGTGDTGELFF. The CDR3 DNA reads TGTGCTTTACCCGGGACAGGGGACACCGGGGAGCTGTTTTTT.

The genes are TRBV11-2 and TRBJ2-1; possibly TRBD2 for D (6 bases). CDR3 length equals 16 residues. Germline V gives CDR1 SGHAT, CDR2 FQNNGV. V dropped 0 bases and J dropped 3 bases, with 12 bases sitting between them. The CDR3 DNA follows: TGTGCCAGCAGCTTAGATGGAGGGGTAAGCTACAATGAGCAGTTCTTC. This sequence encodes CASSLDGGVSYNEQFF.

The chain employs TRBV24-1 and TRBJ2-5; 7 bases line up with TRBD1. This CDR3 has 13 residues. Germline V gene data show CDR1 as KGHDR and CDR2 as SFDVKD. J lost 7 bases, V lost 5 bases, and 6 bases had no gene match. The CDR3 DNA is TGTGCCACCAGTGCCCGCCCAGGGGGGACCCAGTACTTC. Translated, it gives CATSARPGGTQYF.

The V gene is TRBV15, the J gene TRBJ2-1, with TRBD1 matching 10 bases. With 9 bases clipped from V and 4 bases from J, the junction kept 3 bases outside the gene matches. This CDR3 has 13 amino acids. Germline values: CDR1 LNHNV, CDR2 YYDKDF (reference sequence). The CDR3 region is CATWTGGYNEQFF. The DNA for the CDR3 is TGTGCCACATGGACAGGGGGATACAATGAGCAGTTCTTC. Using reference TRBV15 and TRBJ2-1 for the parts outside the CDR3, the full variable domain is DAMVIQNPRYQVTQFGKPVTLSCSQTLNHNVMYWYQQKSSQAPKLLFHYYDKDFNNEADTPDNFQSRRPNTSFCFLDIRSPGLGDTAMYLCATWTGGYNEQFFGPGTRLTVL.

The chain has TRBV7-3 and TRBJ2-3, with TRBD1 identical over 9 bases. The CDR3 totals 16 residues. Per the germline V gene, CDR1 is SGHTA and CDR2 is FQGTGA. V lost 5 bases and J lost 2; bases outside the gene matches: 8. This CDR3 reads CASSQVGTGTTDTQYF. In DNA, the CDR3 is TGTGCCAGCAGCCAGGTCGGGACAGGGACCACAGATACGCAGTATTTT.

The chain has TRBV10-3 and TRBJ1-3; no clear D gene. Germline values: CDR1 ENHRY, CDR2 SYGVKD. This CDR3 region has 15 residues. V shed 2 bases and J shed 1 base, with 9 bases lying between them. The CDR3 here is CAISEREGSGNTIYF. For the CDR3, the DNA is TGTGCCATCAGTGAGCGGGAGGGTTCTGGAAACACCATATATTTT.

This clone appeared once. This chain uses TRBV9 with TRBJ1-1; D gene ambiguous. V lost 4 bases and J 4 bases, leaving 17 bases between the germline ends. This CDR3 region has 15 residues. In germline, CDR1 is SGDLS, CDR2 YYNGEE. The CDR3 nucleotides read TGTGCCAGCAGCTTTGTTTCGGGAGTGGGCACTGAAGCTTTCTTT. It encodes CASSFVSGVGTEAFF.

This chain connects TRBV24-1 to TRBJ1-4, with TRBD1 matching 7 bases. This CDR3 region has 15 residues. CDR1 and CDR2 from the germline V gene are KGHDR and SFDVKD. The V segment lost 4 bases and the J segment 3 bases; nucleotides outside the gene matches: 4. The CDR3 coding sequence is TGTGCCACCAGTGACCCGGGACAGTCTAATGAAAAACTGTTTTTT. This codes for CATSDPGQSNEKLFF.

The chain carries TRBV5-4 and TRBJ2-3; a weak D match, TRBD1 (7 bases). Germline CDR1 and CDR2: SGHNT and YYREEE (reference sequence). This CDR3 spans 15 amino acids. Trimming took off 5 bases at V and 4 bases at J, with 17 bases between the two ends. In nucleotides, the CDR3 is TGTGCCAGCAGTTGGGAGGAGGGGGCCTCAGATACGCAGTATTTT. Encoded protein: CASSWEEGASDTQYF.